This T cell receptor beta chain appears in the sequencing data of a study of T cells after yellow fever vaccination. TCRdb reanalysed the 5' RACE reads using MiXCR and keeps one entry per CDR3 protein. The sample consists of 300,000 to 350,000 distinct CDR3 sequences, 3.5% to 4.5% of them appearing once. The CDR3 runs 12 residues. Trimming shortened V by 8 bases and J by 5 bases, and 9 bases separated the two germline ends. CDR1 and CDR2 from the germline V gene are ENHRY and SYGVKD. The receptor was isolated from a man aged 18 to 29 who received the YFV17D yellow fever vaccine. The source material was PBMCs, sampled 15 days after the yellow fever booster vaccination. The chain combines TRBV10-3 with TRBJ2-2; tentatively, D is TRBD1 (6 bases). The CDR3 DNA reads TGTGCCATCTCCCAGGGGACCGGGGAGCTGTTTTTT. Protein sequence: CAISQGTGELFF.